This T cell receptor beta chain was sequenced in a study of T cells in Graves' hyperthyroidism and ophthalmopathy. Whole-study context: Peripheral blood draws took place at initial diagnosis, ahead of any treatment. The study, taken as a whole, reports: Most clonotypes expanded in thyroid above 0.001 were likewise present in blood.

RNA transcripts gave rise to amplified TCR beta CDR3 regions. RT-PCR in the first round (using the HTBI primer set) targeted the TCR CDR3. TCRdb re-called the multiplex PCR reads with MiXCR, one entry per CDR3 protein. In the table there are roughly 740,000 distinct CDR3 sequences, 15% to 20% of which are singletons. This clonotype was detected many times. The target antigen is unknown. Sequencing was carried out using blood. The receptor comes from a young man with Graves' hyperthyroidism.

The CDR3 here is CASGPIGTPNTDTQYF. CDR3 coding DNA: TGTGCCAGCGGACCAATCGGGACACCAAACACAGATACGCAGTATTTT. The V and J genes are TRBV3-1 and TRBJ2-3; a possible D gene is TRBD1 (6 bases). CDR1 and CDR2 from the germline V gene are LGHDT and YNNKEL (reference sequence). V gave up 8 bases and J gave up 2 bases, with 20 bases separating them. The CDR3 spans 16 residues.